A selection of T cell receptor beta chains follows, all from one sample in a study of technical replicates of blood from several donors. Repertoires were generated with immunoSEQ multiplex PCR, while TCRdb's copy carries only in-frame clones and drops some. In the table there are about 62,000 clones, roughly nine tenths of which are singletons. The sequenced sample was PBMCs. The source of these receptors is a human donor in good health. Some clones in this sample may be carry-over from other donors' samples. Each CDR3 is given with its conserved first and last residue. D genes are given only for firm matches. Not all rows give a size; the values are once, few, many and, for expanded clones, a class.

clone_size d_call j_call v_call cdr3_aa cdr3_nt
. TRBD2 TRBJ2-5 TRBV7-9 CASSPPTSGAQETQYF TGTGCCAGCAGCCCTCCGACTAGCGGAGCACAAGAGACCCAGTACTTC
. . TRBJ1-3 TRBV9 CASSVGGSTSGNTIYF TGTGCCAGCAGCGTAGGGGGCAGCACCTCTGGAAACACCATATATTTT
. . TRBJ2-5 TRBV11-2 CASSLEEEETQYF TGTGCCAGCAGCTTAGAGGAGGAAGAGACCCAGTACTTC
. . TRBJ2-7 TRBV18 CASSPNSYEQYF TGTGCCAGCTCACCTAACTCCTACGAGCAGTACTTC
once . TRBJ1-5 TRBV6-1 CASSEAANQPQHF TGTGCCAGCAGTGAGGCGGCAAATCAGCCCCAGCATTTT
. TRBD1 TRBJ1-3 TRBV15 CATSRDRGSGNTIYF TGTGCCACCAGCCGGGACAGGGGGTCGGGAAACACCATATATTTT
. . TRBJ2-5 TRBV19 CATRGIGTQYF TGTGCCACCCGGGGTATCGGGACCCAGTACTTC
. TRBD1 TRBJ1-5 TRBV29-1 CSAPWTGLFLCNQPQHF TGCAGCGCCCCTTGGACAGGCCTTTTTTTGTGTAATCAGCCCCAGCATTTT
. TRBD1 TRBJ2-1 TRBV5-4 CASSQGQGSSYNEQFF TGTGCCAGCAGCCAGGGACAGGGGAGCTCCTACAATGAGCAGTTCTTC
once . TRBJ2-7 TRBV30 CAGGGVGEQYF TGTGCCGGGGGTGGAGTTGGCGAGCAGTACTTC
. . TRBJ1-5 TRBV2 CASNTLGKQPQHF TGTGCCAGCAACACGCTCGGGAAACAGCCCCAGCATTTT
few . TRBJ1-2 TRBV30 CAWRAWAMDRAYGYTF TGTGCCTGGAGGGCGTGGGCCATGGACAGAGCCTATGGCTACACCTTC
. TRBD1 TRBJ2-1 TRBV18 CASSPPGQGNNEQFF TGTGCCAGCTCACCACCGGGACAGGGAAACAATGAGCAGTTCTTC
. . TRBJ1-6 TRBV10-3 CAISHTGKGDNSPLHF TGTGCCATCAGTCACACAGGGAAGGGGGATAATTCACCCCTCCACTTT
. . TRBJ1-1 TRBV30 CAWIPRLVLNTEAFF TGTGCCTGGATTCCTCGACTAGTTTTGAACACTGAAGCTTTCTTT
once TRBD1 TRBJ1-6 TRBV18 CASSPKGTGGNSPLHF TGTGCCAGCTCACCAAAAGGGACAGGGGGTAATTCACCCCTCCACTTT
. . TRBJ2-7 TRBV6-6 CASSYSSDSNEQYF TGTGCCAGCAGTTACTCTTCTGATAGTAACGAGCAGTACTTC
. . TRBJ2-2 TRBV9 CASSVAGGQRITGELFF TGTGCCAGCAGCGTAGCGGGGGGACAAAGAATCACCGGGGAGCTGTTTTTT
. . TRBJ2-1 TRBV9 CASSLVDSLLFF TGTGCCAGCAGCCTAGTCGACAGTCTCTTGTTCTTC